In its sample, the clone carrying this TCR beta chain was seen many times. Its specificity is not known. MiXCR, applied by TCRdb to the RACE reads, yields one record per CDR3 protein. Among 55,000 to 75,000 distinct CDR3 sequences listed, around 12% were seen once. Time point indicated: patch test 3, about 24 weeks after DPC sensitization. The treatment denotes: therapeutic diphenylcyclopropenone sensitization with weekly scalp DPC. This sample is part of a study of human T cells and chemical hapten exposure. For the study at large: The upper back received 0.01% DPC by patch testing, with results read at 6 days. Notes on the study in general: DPC sensitization did not alter TCRs above 1 in 1000 frequency. Significantly more large CDR3 similarity clusters arose among expanded TCRs than among controls.

From germline, CDR1 is MNHNS and CDR2 SASEGT. The CDR3 length is 16 residues. Trimming took 1 base from V and 5 from J; bases not matched to a gene: 8. This clonotype was sampled from a man younger than 40 with alopecia areata. Some clones in this sample may be carry-over from other donors' samples. Sequencing was performed on whole blood, taken in connection with sensitization to the hapten diphenylcyclopropenone (DPC). The V and J genes are TRBV6-1 and TRBJ2-5, with 9 positions matching TRBD1. Here the CDR3 reads CASSEVRGTGKETQYF. The DNA of the CDR3 is TGTGCCAGCAGTGAAGTGCGCGGGACAGGGAAGGAGACCCAGTACTTC.